One and the same sample provided the 23 T cell receptor beta chains below, sequenced in a study of blood T cell repertoires in COVID-19. TCRdb keeps only in-frame clones here, not all; method: immunoSEQ multiplex PCR. This repertoire shows around 90,000 clones, 85% to 95% found once; its top ten account for approximately 6%. Sequencing was performed on peripheral blood. All receptors derive from an older woman with active COVID-19.

V usage is TRBV2 and J usage is TRBJ1-4; weak D call: TRBD1 (5 bases). The CDR3 length is 14 residues. The V gene's germline CDR1 is SNHLY and CDR2 FYNNEI. The ends were cut back, 7 bases at V and 7 bases at J, with 16 bases in the middle. CDR3 in amino acids: CASTGGGGGEKLFF. CDR3 nucleotides: TGTGCCAGCACCGGGGGGGGAGGAGGTGAAAAACTGTTTTTT.

The sample holds a few counts of this clone. The chain couples TRBV4-1 to TRBJ2-7, with a tentative D call TRBD2 (7 bases). The CDR3 is 15 amino acids. Trimming cost V 2 bases and J 2 bases, with 13 bases left between them. Germline values: CDR1 MGHRA, CDR2 YSYEKL. The CDR3 here is CASSQNGGTTYEQYF. CDR3 sequence (DNA): TGCGCCAGCAGCCAAAACGGGGGGACAACCTACGAGCAGTACTTC.

This clone appeared once. This chain connects TRBV4-1 to TRBJ1-2; 7 nucleotides line up with TRBD1. Germline loops: CDR1 MGHRA, CDR2 YSYEKL. This CDR3 spans 15 amino acids. V lost 2 bases to trimming and J lost 2 bases; unmatched junction nucleotides: 5. The CDR3 coding sequence is TGCGCCAGCAGCCAACTGACCAGGGGGAACTATGGCTACACCTTC. This sequence encodes CASSQLTRGNYGYTF.

This clone was observed a few times. This chain links TRBV28 with TRBJ1-1; D remains unclear. Trimming pared 7 bases from V and 1 base from J, leaving 13 bases between. Germline assignment: CDR1 MDHEN and CDR2 SYDVKM. The CDR3 extends over 14 amino acids. This CDR3 is CASTFLRGNTEAFF. The DNA of the CDR3 is TGTGCCAGCACCTTTCTCCGGGGGAACACTGAAGCTTTCTTT.

V usage is TRBV25-1 and J usage is TRBJ2-2; 12 bases fit TRBD2. Germline loops: CDR1 MGHDK, CDR2 SYGVNS. The CDR3 is made up of 14 amino acids. J lost 11 bases, V lost 5 bases, and 6 bases had no gene match. In DNA, the CDR3 is TGTGCCAGCAGTCTGGGACTAGCGGGCGGCGAGCTGTTTTTT. Its translation: CASSLGLAGGELFF.

CDR3 region: CAWSVLYRRGATNTGELFF. The CDR3 DNA is TGTGCCTGGAGTGTGCTTTATCGGCGGGGGGCCACGAACACCGGGGAGCTGTTTTTT. The V and J genes are TRBV30 and TRBJ2-2, with 8 bases that match TRBD2. Per germline, CDR1 GTSNPN and CDR2 SVGIG (reference sequence). This CDR3 is 19 amino acids long. J lost 0 bases, V lost 0 bases, and 12 bases had no gene match.

This chain links TRBV30 with TRBJ2-4; weak D call: TRBD1 (6 bases). This CDR3 has 17 amino acids. The germline V and J ends were trimmed by 3 bases and 0 bases, with 18 bases remaining between them. Germline-derived CDR1 and CDR2 are GTSNPN and SVGIG (reference sequence). CDR3 protein: CAWRGLRDTLAKNIQYF. The DNA of the CDR3 is TGTGCCTGGAGGGGCCTCCGGGACACCTTAGCCAAAAACATTCAGTACTTC.

This clone occurred once. The chain links TRBV7-6 to TRBJ1-1, with TRBD1 as a possible D gene (5 bases). Trimming removed 2 bases from V and 6 bases from J, with 19 bases in between. CDR1 is SGHVS, CDR2 FNYEAQ, per germline. This CDR3 has 16 residues. This chain's CDR3 is CASSLTFPNKGAEAFF. CDR3 DNA sequence: TGTGCCAGCAGCTTAACATTCCCCAATAAAGGGGCTGAAGCTTTCTTT.

This chain joins TRBV4-1 and TRBJ2-2; possibly TRBD2 for D (6 bases). Looked up from germline, CDR1 is MGHRA and CDR2 is YSYEKL. The CDR3 has 16 residues. Trimming removed 1 base from V and 4 bases from J, with 13 bases in between. CDR3 sequence: CASSQGSGVATGELFF. The CDR3 DNA follows: TGCGCCAGCAGCCAAGGTTCGGGGGTGGCCACCGGGGAGCTGTTTTTT.

The chain couples TRBV7-9 to TRBJ2-3, with 7 bases identical to TRBD2. The CDR3 is 13 amino acids. J gave up 0 bases and V 10 bases, and 4 bases lay outside the gene matches. Germline CDR1 SEHNR, CDR2 FQNEAQ (reference sequence). The CDR3 sequence: CATQGGSTDTQYF. As DNA, the CDR3 is TGTGCCACTCAGGGAGGGAGCACAGATACGCAGTATTTT. Supplemented by reference TRBV7-9 and TRBJ2-3, the full variable domain reads DTGVSQNPRHKITKRGQNVTFRCDPISEHNRLYWYRQTLGQGPEFLTYFQNEAQLEKSRLLSDRFSAERPKGSFSTLEIQRTEQGDSAMYLCATQGGSTDTQYFGPGTRLTVL.

Comment on this clone: The sample has other DNA sequences that encode this CDR3 too. The rearrangement links TRBV20-1 to TRBJ1-5; 8 bases line up with TRBD1. V lost 3 bases, J lost 6 bases, and 4 bases stayed unmatched. There are 13 residues in the CDR3. Germline V gene sequence: CDR1 DFQATT, CDR2 SNEGSKA (reference sequence). The CDR3 is CSASIQGGQPQHF. The CDR3, as DNA: TGCAGTGCTAGTATACAGGGGGGTCAGCCCCAGCATTTT.

The gene calls are TRBV19 and TRBJ2-7, with 11 bases fitting TRBD2. Germline CDR1 and CDR2: LNHDA and SQIVND (reference sequence). J was trimmed by 7 bases and V by 3 bases; bases with no gene match: 5. This CDR3 has 14 residues. Written as DNA, the CDR3 is TGTGCCAGTAGTATTACTAGCGGGGGTGGGGAGCAGTACTTC. This gives the protein CASSITSGGGEQYF.

V gene TRBV5-1 combines with J gene TRBJ1-1; D is undetermined. V was pared by 0 bases and J by 5 bases, with 11 bases between. Germline V gene lookup returns CDR1 SGHRS and CDR2 YFSETQ. This CDR3 region has 14 residues. CDR3 bases: TGCGCCAGCAGCTTGGGAGGGAAGAGGACTGAAGCTTTCTTT. This codes for CASSLGGKRTEAFF.

The DNA for the CDR3 is TGTGCCAGTAGTATAGGCACCCCCGCGGGAAATCAGCCCCAGCATTTT. This gives the protein CASSIGTPAGNQPQHF. The genes are TRBV19 and TRBJ1-5; D not resolved. The V gene's germline CDR1 is LNHDA and CDR2 SQIVND (reference sequence). V was shortened by 1 base and J by 4 bases, with 14 bases between the two germline ends. The CDR3 totals 16 residues.

The chain employs TRBV19 and TRBJ2-2; possible D gene TRBD1, 6 bases. The CDR3 runs to 15 residues. The V gene's germline CDR1 is LNHDA and CDR2 SQIVND (reference sequence). V lost 7 bases to trimming and J lost 0 bases, with 12 bases between them. CDR3 in amino acids: CASNSGTTNTGELFF. The CDR3 nucleotides read TGTGCCAGTAACTCCGGGACAACGAACACCGGGGAGCTGTTTTTT.

V gene TRBV12-3 or TRBV12-4 combines with J gene TRBJ1-2; no clear D. The length of the CDR3 is 13 residues. Deletions cut 6 bases from V and 6 bases from J, with 14 bases between. The CDR3 region is CASSPSGSHGYTF. CDR3 DNA: TGTGCCAGCAGCCCCAGCGGGAGTCATGGCTACACCTTC.

The CDR3 is CASSLDPGTRSTDTQYF. Here the CDR3 DNA reads TGTGCCAGCAGCTTAGATCCAGGGACTCGGAGCACAGATACGCAGTATTTT. The genes are TRBV7-6 and TRBJ2-3, with a weak D call TRBD2 (6 bases). This CDR3 has 17 amino acids. Germline CDR1 is SGHVS and CDR2 is FNYEAQ. Trimming left V 1 base short and J 0 bases short, with 14 bases between.

The V and J genes are TRBV6-5 and TRBJ2-5, with a weak D call TRBD2 (5 bases). There are 12 residues in the CDR3. Germline V CDR1 and CDR2: MNHEY, SVGAGI. V was clipped by 2 bases and J by 5 bases, with 6 bases between them. CDR3 nucleotide sequence: TGTGCCAGCAGTTACGAGGGCGAGACCCAGTACTTC. Translating it yields CASSYEGETQYF.

The gene calls are TRBV7-9 and TRBJ2-1; TRBD1 aligns across 8 bases. Germline loops: CDR1 SEHNR, CDR2 FQNEAQ (reference sequence). The CDR3 spans 15 residues. The V and J ends lost 3 bases and 3 bases, in that order; junction bases with no gene match: 4. CDR3 loop: CASSLSGGLYNEQFF. CDR3 in DNA: TGTGCCAGCAGCTTGTCAGGGGGCCTCTACAATGAGCAGTTCTTC.

V is TRBV28 and J is TRBJ1-1; D call uncertain. This CDR3 region has 11 residues. CDR1 and CDR2 from the germline V gene are MDHEN and SYDVKM. Trimming removed 6 bases at V and 2 bases at J, with 4 bases between. CDR3 sequence reads: CASRSNTEAFF. DNA of the CDR3: TGTGCCAGCAGATCAAACACTGAAGCTTTCTTT. Based on the CDR3 plus reference TRBV28 and TRBJ1-1, the full variable domain is DVKVTQSSRYLVKRTGEKVFLECVQDMDHENMFWYRQDPGLGLRLIYFSYDVKMKEKGDIPEGYSVSREKKERFSLILESASTNQTSMYLCASRSNTEAFFGQGTRLTVV.

V is TRBV11-2 and J is TRBJ2-7, with 7 bases aligning to TRBD1. This CDR3 is 13 amino acids long. J gave up 0 bases and V 5 bases, and 1 base lay outside the gene matches. From germline, CDR1 is SGHAT and CDR2 FQNNGV. The CDR3 nucleotides are TGTGCCAGCAGCGGGACAGCCTCCTACGAGCAGTACTTC. It translates to CASSGTASYEQYF.

This rearrangement joins TRBV18 to TRBJ2-1; 11 bases agree with TRBD2. Germline CDR1 is KGHSH and CDR2 is LQKENI. The CDR3 totals 16 residues. J lost 6 bases, V lost 0 bases, and 4 bases had no gene match. The CDR3 is CASSPPLAGGGNEQFF. The CDR3 coding sequence is TGTGCCAGCTCACCACCGCTAGCGGGAGGAGGCAATGAGCAGTTCTTC.

The CDR3 DNA reads as TGTGCCTGGAGCAGGGGCTCTATTCAGCCCCAGCATTTT. Protein: CAWSRGSIQPQHF. The V gene is TRBV30, the J gene TRBJ1-5, with TRBD1 as a possible D gene (6 bases). Germline V lookup: CDR1 GTSNPN, CDR2 SVGIG (reference sequence). This CDR3 has 13 residues. The V end was cut by 3 bases, the J end by 6 bases, with 12 bases between. Based on the CDR3 plus reference TRBV30 and TRBJ1-5, the full variable domain is SQTIHQWPATLVQPVGSPLSLECTVEGTSNPNLYWYRQAAGRGLQLLFYSVGIGQISSEVPQNLSASRPQDRQFILSSKKLLLSDSGFYLCAWSRGSIQPQHFGDGTRLSIL.